The rows below give T cell receptor beta chains drawn from one sample of a study of human thymus T cells. Repertoires were generated with immunoSEQ multiplex PCR, while TCRdb's copy carries only in-frame clones and drops some. Here the sample spans tens of thousands of clones, over 85% being singletons. The specimen sequenced was blood. Receptor source: a boy under three years old with a congenital heart defect but otherwise immunologically healthy. Both conserved end residues are part of each CDR3. Fields, in order: clone size, V gene, D gene, J gene, CDR3 protein, CDR3 DNA. The D gene is left open where the match is weak. For some rows the clone size is stated as once, few or many, or as a class when expanded; others skip it.

.,TRBV7-8,.,TRBJ2-5,CASSLDRETQYF,TGTGCCAGCAGCTTAGACAGGGAGACCCAGTACTTC
few,TRBV28,.,TRBJ2-5,CASSLRSSVGTQYF,TGTGCCAGCAGTTTACGGAGTTCCGTGGGGACCCAGTACTTC
few,TRBV7-8,TRBD2,TRBJ2-7,CASSTTWASGSSYEQYF,TGTGCCAGCAGCACGACATGGGCTAGCGGGAGTTCCTACGAGCAGTACTTC
.,TRBV7-3,.,TRBJ1-1,CASSLGGVNTEAFF,TGTGCCAGCAGCTTAGGGGGAGTGAACACTGAAGCTTTCTTT
.,TRBV4-3,TRBD2,TRBJ2-1,CASSPRIAGSYNEQFF,TGCGCCAGCAGCCCCCGGATAGCGGGTTCTTACAATGAGCAGTTCTTC
.,TRBV5-1,.,TRBJ2-7,CASSSSYGQGEQYF,TGCGCCAGCAGCTCTTCCTATGGGCAGGGCGAGCAGTACTTC
.,TRBV11-3,.,TRBJ1-4,CASSLGGSRDEKLFF,TGTGCCAGCAGCTTAGGAGGCTCCAGGGATGAAAAACTGTTTTTT
.,TRBV10-3,.,TRBJ2-7,CAISERDLSSEQYF,TGTGCCATCAGTGAGCGGGACCTTTCTTCCGAGCAGTACTTC
.,TRBV27,TRBD2,TRBJ2-7,CASSLSGRRYEQYF,TGTGCCAGCAGCCTTAGCGGGAGGAGGTACGAGCAGTACTTC
.,TRBV6-6,.,TRBJ1-2,CASSYSDKANMGTF,TGTGCCAGCAGTTACTCGGACAAGGCCAATATGGGGACCTTC
.,TRBV5-8,TRBD1,TRBJ1-5,CASSLETGSPHSNQPQHF,TGTGCCAGCAGCTTAGAGACAGGGAGCCCTCATAGCAATCAGCCCCAGCATTTT
.,TRBV20-1,.,TRBJ2-5,CSAMSQETQYF,TGCAGTGCTATGTCCCAAGAGACCCAGTACTTC
.,TRBV5-4,.,TRBJ1-4,CASSSNREGEKLFF,TGTGCCAGCAGCTCCAACAGGGAGGGTGAAAAACTGTTTTTT
once,TRBV6-1,TRBD1,TRBJ1-2,CASISVGTGYGYTF,TGTGCCAGCATATCGGTAGGGACAGGGTATGGCTACACCTTC